The present T cell receptor beta chain was sequenced within a study of T cell changes during pregnancy in multiple sclerosis (dated by TCRdb to about 2019). Looking at the study overall: Changes in the T cell repertoire over the course of pregnancy were examined in this study in women with multiple sclerosis.

The method was the immunoSEQ multiplex PCR assay. As stored in TCRdb, this immuneACCESS dataset retains in-frame rearrangements with V and J assigned. A fraction of the clones does not appear; measured against another copy, unresolved V genes explain less than half of the discrepancy, and the remainder lacks a known reason. This sample lists 100,000 or so clones; 85% to 95% were detected once. In total, the top ten clones hold 4.3% of the sample. A distance of 13 bases separates the germline ends of V and J, which lose 5 bases and 0 bases respectively. There are 15 amino acids in the CDR3, from cysteine to phenylalanine inclusive. The DNA shown is the 45-base CDR3, in frame from base 1. Based on the germline V gene, the CDR1 and CDR2 sequences are MRHNA and SNTAGT. About this clone: The target of this receptor is not known. Base qualities are missing; no much larger clone stands one base away.

The sequence joins TRBV6-4 to TRBJ1-1, and possibly TRBD1, on 6 matching bases. The starting material was peripheral blood, obtained in the first trimester of pregnancy. This sequence originates from a female donor with multiple sclerosis, enrolled in a pregnancy study. The CDR3 region: CASSLDSGMNTEAFF. In nucleotide form, the sequence is TGTGCCAGCAGTTTGGACAGCGGAATGAACACTGAAGCTTTCTTT.